Sequencing of this T cell receptor (beta chain) was carried out in a study of CD8+CD57+ T cells in acquired aplastic anemia. Turning to the study itself: DNA from sorted CD4+ and CD8+ cells averaged approximately 3.2 ug.

The germline V gene encodes CDR1 SGHVS and CDR2 FQNEAQ. V shed 5 bases and J shed 4 bases, with 11 bases lying between them. There are 13 residues in the CDR3. CDR3 and TCR beta VDJ profiling relied on genomic DNA as the template. MiXCR was run by TCRdb on the reads, yielding one entry per CDR3 protein. The data contain roughly 38,000 distinct CDR3 sequences, roughly three quarters of them singletons. Sequences were obtained from sorted CD4+, CD8+, or CD8+CD57+ T cells (not recorded which) from PBMCs. V usage is TRBV7-8 and J usage is TRBJ2-5; tentatively, D is TRBD2 (6 bases). The source is a human donor in good health, serving as a control. CDR3 sequence: CASSPPSAETQYF. CDR3 in DNA: TGTGCCAGCAGCCCACCTAGCGCAGAGACCCAGTACTTC.